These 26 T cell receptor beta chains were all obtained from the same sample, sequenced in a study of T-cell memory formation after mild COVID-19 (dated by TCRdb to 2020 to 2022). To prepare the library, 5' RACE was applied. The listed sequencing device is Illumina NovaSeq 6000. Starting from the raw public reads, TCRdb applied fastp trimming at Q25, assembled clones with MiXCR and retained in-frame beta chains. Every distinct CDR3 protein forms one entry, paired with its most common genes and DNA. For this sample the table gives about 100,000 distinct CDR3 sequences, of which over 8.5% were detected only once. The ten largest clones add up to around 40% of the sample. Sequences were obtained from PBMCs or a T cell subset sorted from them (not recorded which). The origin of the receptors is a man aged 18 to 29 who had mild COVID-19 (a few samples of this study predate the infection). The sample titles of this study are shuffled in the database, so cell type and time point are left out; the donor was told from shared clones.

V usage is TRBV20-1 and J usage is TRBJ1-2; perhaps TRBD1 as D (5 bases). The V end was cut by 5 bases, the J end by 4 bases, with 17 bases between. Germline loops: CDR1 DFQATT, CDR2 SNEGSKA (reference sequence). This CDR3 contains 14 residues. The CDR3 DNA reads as TGCAGTGCTCTCAGACAGAGTAGTGGCTATGGCTACACCTTC. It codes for CSALRQSSGYGYTF.

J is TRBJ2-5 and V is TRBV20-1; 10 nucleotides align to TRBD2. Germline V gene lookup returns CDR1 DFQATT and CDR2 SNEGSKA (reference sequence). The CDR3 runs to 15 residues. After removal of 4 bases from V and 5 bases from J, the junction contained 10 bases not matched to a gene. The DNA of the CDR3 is TGCAGTGCTACGGGGGCTAGCGGGGGATTTGAGACCCAGTACTTC. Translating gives CSATGASGGFETQYF.

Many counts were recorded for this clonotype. The CDR3 region is CAISDRDRAPGELFF. In DNA, the CDR3 is TGTGCCATCAGTGACCGCGACAGGGCCCCCGGGGAGCTGTTTTTT. The chain links TRBV10-3 to TRBJ2-2; TRBD1 matches 7 bases. The junction had 7 bases not matched to a gene; V was cut back by 3 bases and J by 6 bases. This CDR3 has 15 residues. CDR1 is ENHRY and CDR2 is SYGVKD in the germline V gene.

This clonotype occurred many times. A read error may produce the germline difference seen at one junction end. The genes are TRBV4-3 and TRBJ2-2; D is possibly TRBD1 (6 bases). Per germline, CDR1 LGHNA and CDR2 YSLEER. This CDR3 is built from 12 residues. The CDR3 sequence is CASSQGSGELFF. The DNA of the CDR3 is TGTGCCAGCAGCCAGGGGTCCGGGGAGCTGTTTTTT.

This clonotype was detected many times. This CDR3 reads CASSRTGSQTQYF. CDR3 nucleotides: TGCGCCAGCAGCCGAACCGGCAGTCAGACCCAGTACTTC. This chain links TRBV4-3 with TRBJ2-5; no firm D call. The V gene's germline CDR1 is LGHNA and CDR2 YSLEER. The CDR3 is 13 residues long. Between the trimmed V and J ends, which lost 4 bases and 6 bases, there was a span of 12 bases.

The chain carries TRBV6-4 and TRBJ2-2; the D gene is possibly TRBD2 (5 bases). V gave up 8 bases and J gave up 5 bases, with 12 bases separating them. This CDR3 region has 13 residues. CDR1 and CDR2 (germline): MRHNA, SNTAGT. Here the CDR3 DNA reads TGTGCCAGCGGATGGACTGCGACCGGGGAGCTGTTTTTT. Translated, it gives CASGWTATGELFF.

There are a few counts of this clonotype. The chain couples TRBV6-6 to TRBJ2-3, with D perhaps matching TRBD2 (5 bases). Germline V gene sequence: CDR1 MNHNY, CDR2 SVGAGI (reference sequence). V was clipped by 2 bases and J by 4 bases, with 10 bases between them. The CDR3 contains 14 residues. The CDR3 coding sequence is TGTGCCAGCAGTTACGTAGCGAACGCAGATACGCAGTATTTT. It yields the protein CASSYVANADTQYF.

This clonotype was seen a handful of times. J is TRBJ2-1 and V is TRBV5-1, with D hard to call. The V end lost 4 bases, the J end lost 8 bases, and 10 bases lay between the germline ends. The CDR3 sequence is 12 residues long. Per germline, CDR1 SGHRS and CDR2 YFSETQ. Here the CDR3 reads CASSIGLDEQFF. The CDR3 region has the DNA TGCGCCAGCAGCATTGGGCTGGATGAGCAGTTCTTC.

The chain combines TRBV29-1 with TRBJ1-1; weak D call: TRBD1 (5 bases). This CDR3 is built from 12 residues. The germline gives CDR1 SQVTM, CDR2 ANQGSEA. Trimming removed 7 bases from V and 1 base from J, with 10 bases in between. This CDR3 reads CSALGQNTEAFF. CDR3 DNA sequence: TGCAGCGCTCTCGGACAGAACACTGAAGCTTTCTTT.

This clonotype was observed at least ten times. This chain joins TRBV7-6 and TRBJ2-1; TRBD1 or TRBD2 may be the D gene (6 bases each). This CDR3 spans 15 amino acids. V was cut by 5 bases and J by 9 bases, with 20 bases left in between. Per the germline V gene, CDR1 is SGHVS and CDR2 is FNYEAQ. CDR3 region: CASSQEGGPGGEQFF. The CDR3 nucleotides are TGTGCCAGCAGCCAAGAAGGGGGGCCCGGCGGTGAGCAGTTCTTC.

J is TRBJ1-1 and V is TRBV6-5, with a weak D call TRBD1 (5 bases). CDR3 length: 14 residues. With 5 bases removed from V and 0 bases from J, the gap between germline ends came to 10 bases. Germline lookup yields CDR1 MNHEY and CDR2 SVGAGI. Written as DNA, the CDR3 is TGTGCCAGCAGTCACAGGACGGTGAACACTGAAGCTTTCTTT. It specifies CASSHRTVNTEAFF.

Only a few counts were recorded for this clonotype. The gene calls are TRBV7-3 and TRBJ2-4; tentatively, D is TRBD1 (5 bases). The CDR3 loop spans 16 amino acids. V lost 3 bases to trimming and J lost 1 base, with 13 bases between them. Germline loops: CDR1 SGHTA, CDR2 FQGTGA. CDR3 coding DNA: TGTGCCAGCAGCTTCGCAGGGTCCGGGGCCAAAAACATTCAGTACTTC. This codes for CASSFAGSGAKNIQYF.

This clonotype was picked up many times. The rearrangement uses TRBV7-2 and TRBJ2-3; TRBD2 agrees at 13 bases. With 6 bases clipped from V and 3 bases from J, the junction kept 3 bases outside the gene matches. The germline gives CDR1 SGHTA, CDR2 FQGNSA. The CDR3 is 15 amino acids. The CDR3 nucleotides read TGTGCCAGCAGGGGACTAGCGGGGAATACAGATACGCAGTATTTT. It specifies CASRGLAGNTDTQYF.

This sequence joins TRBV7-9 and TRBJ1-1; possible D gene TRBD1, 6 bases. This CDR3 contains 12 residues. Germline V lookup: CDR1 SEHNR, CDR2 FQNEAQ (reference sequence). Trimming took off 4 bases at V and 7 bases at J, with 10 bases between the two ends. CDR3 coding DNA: TGTGCCAGCAGCTCCTCAGGGGTTGAAGCTTTCTTT. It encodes CASSSSGVEAFF. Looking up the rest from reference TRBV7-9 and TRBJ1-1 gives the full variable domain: DTGVSQNPRHKITKRGQNVTFRCDPISEHNRLYWYRQTLGQGPEFLTYFQNEAQLEKSRLLSDRFSAERPKGSFSTLEIQRTEQGDSAMYLCASSSSGVEAFFGQGTRLTVV.

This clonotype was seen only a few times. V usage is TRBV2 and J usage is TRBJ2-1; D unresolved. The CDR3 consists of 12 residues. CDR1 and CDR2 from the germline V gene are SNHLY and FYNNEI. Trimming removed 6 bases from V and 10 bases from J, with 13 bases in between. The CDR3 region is CASRIPPREQFF. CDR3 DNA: TGTGCCAGCAGGATACCCCCACGGGAGCAGTTCTTC.

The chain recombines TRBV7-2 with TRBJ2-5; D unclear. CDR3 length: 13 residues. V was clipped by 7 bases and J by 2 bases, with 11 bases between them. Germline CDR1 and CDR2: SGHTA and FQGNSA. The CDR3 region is CASTEPRQETQYF. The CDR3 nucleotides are TGTGCCAGCACCGAACCTCGACAAGAGACCCAGTACTTC.

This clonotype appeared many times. This CDR3 is CASCTGYSGYGYTF. CDR3 DNA sequence: TGTGCCAGCTGTACAGGTTACAGTGGCTATGGCTACACCTTC. The chain couples TRBV6-5 to TRBJ1-2; D is possibly TRBD1 (5 bases). This CDR3 has 14 amino acids. The V end was cut by 8 bases, the J end by 4 bases, with 17 bases between. Germline lookup yields CDR1 MNHEY and CDR2 SVGAGI.

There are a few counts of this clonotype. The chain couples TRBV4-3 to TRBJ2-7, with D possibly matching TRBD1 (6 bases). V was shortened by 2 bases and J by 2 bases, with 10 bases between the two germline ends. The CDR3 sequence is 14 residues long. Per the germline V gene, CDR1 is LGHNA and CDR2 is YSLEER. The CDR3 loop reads CASSQWTAAYEQYF. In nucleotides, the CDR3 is TGCGCCAGCAGCCAATGGACAGCCGCCTACGAGCAGTACTTC.

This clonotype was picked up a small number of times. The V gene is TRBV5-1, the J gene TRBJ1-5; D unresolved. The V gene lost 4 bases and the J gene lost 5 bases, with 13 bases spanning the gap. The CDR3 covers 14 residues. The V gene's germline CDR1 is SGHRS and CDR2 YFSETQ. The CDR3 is CASSLIGDDQPQHF. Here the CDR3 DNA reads TGCGCCAGCAGCCTCATCGGGGATGATCAGCCCCAGCATTTT.

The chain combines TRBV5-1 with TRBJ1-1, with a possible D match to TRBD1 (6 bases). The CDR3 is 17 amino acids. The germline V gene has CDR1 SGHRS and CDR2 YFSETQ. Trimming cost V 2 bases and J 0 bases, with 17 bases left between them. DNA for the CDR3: TGCGCCAGCAGCTTCCGGGGGGGCCCAGCAATGAACACTGAAGCTTTCTTT. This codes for CASSFRGGPAMNTEAFF.

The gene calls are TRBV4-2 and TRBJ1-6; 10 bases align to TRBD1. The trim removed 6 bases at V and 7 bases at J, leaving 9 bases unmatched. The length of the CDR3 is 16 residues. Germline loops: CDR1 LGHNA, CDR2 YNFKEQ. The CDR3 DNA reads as TGTGCCAGCAGACAGACAGGGGGCGTGTTAAATTCACCCCTCCACTTT. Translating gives CASRQTGGVLNSPLHF.

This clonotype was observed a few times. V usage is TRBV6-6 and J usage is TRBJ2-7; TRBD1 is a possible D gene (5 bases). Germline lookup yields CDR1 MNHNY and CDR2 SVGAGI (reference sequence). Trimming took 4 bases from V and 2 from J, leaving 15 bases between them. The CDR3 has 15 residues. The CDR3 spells CASSSVFGQTYEQYV. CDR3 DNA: TGTGCCAGCAGTTCCGTCTTCGGACAAACCTACGAGCAGTACGTC.

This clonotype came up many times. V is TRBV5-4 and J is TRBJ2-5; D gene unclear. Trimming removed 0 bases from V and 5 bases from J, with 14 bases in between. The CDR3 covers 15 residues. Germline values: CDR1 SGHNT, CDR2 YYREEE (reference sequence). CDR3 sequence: CASSLGVEAKETQYF. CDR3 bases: TGTGCCAGCAGCTTGGGGGTTGAAGCGAAGGAGACCCAGTACTTC.

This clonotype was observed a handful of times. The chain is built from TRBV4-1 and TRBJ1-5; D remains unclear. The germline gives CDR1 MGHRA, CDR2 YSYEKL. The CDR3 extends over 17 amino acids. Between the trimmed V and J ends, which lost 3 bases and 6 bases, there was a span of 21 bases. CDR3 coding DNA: TGCGCCAGCAGCCAGGTCGGCGCGGCGGCGGCGGGTCAGCCCCAGCATTTT. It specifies CASSQVGAAAAGQPQHF.

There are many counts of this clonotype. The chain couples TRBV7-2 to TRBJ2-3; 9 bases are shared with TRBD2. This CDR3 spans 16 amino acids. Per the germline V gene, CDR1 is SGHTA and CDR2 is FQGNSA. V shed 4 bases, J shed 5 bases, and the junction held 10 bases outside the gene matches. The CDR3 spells CASSWPAGGRGDTQYF. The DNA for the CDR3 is TGTGCCAGCAGCTGGCCTGCGGGGGGGCGGGGAGATACGCAGTATTTT.

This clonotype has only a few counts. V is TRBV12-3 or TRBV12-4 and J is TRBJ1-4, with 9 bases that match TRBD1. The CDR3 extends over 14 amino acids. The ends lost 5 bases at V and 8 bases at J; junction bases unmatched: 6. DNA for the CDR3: TGTGCCAGCAGTGGACAGGGGATCGGGGAAAAACTGTTTTTT. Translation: CASSGQGIGEKLFF.